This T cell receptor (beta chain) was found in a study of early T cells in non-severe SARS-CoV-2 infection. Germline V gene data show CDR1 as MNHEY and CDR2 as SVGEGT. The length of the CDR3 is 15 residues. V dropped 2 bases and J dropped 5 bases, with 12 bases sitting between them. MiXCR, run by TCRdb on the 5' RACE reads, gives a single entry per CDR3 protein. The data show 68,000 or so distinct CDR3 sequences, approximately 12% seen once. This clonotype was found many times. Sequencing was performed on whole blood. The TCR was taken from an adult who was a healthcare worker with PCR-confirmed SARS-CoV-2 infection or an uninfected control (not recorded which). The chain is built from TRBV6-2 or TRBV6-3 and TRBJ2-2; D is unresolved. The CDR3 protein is CASSYPLTQTGELFF. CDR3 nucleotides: TGTGCCAGCAGTTACCCCCTCACACAGACCGGGGAGCTGTTTTTT.